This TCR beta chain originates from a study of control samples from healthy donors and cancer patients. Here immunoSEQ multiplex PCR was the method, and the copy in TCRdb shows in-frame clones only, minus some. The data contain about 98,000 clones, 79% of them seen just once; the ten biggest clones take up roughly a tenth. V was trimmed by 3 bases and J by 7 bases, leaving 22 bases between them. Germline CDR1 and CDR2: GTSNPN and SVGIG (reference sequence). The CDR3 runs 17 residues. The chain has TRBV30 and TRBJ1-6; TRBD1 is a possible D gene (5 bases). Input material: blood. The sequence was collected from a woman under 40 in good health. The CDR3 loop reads CAWRRWTPTLGNSPLHF. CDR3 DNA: TGTGCCTGGAGGCGTTGGACACCGACCTTGGGCAATTCACCCCTCCACTTT.